These T cell receptor beta chains were read from a single sample in a study of T cell responses to AZD1222 COVID-19 vaccine. Only in-frame clones appear in the TCRdb table, and some are missing; sequencing was by immunoSEQ multiplex PCR. This sample has around 140,000 clones, with around 93% found just once. The specimen comprised peripheral blood, sampled 28 days after the second AZD1222 dose. Receptor source: an adult who received the AZD1222 COVID-19 vaccine. The CDR3 runs from the conserved cysteine through the conserved F or W. Fields, in order: D gene, J gene, V gene, clone size, CDR3 DNA, CDR3 protein. The D gene is left open where the match is weak. The size of a clone is reported for some rows only, either as once, few or many, or as a class for expanded clones.

>NA|TRBJ1-1|TRBV5-1|NA
TGCGCCAGCAGCTCACTGGGGACGGACACTGAAGCTTTCTTT
CASSSLGTDTEAFF
>NA|TRBJ1-6|TRBV25-1|NA
TGTGCCAGCAGTGAAACTAGGGGACGGAAAATTTCACCCCTCCACTTT
CASSETRGRKISPLHF
>NA|TRBJ2-7|TRBV28|NA
TGTGCCACCCGGGCGGACCCCTACGAGCAGTACTTC
CATRADPYEQYF
>NA|TRBJ1-2|TRBV28|NA
TGTGCCAGCAGCCTTCCGTCAGAATACTATGGCTACACCTTC
CASSLPSEYYGYTF
>TRBD2|TRBJ2-1|TRBV4-2|NA
TGTGCCAGCAGCCCCCGGACTAGCCGGGGGGGGGAGCAGTTCTTC
CASSPRTSRGGEQFF
>NA|TRBJ1-1|TRBV5-6|NA
TGTGCCAGCAGCTTGGGGTACACTGAAGCTTTCTTT
CASSLGYTEAFF
>NA|TRBJ2-1|TRBV7-2|NA
TGTGCCAGCAGCAAAGACACCTACAATGAGCAGTTCTTC
CASSKDTYNEQFF
>TRBD1|TRBJ1-1|TRBV25-1|NA
TGTGCCAGCAGTGAAACAGGGGTCACTGAAGCTTTCTTT
CASSETGVTEAFF
>NA|TRBJ2-2|TRBV20-1|once
TGCAGTGCTAGGGCCTTCGGGGAGCTGTTTTTT
CSARAFGELFF
>NA|TRBJ2-2|TRBV15|NA
TGTGCCACCAGCAGAGATGATTTCCTCCACCCGGGCACCGGGGAGCTGTTTTTT
CATSRDDFLHPGTGELFF
>NA|TRBJ2-1|TRBV10-3|NA
TGTGCCATCAGTGAGTCAAACAGCTACAATGAGCAGTTCTTC
CAISESNSYNEQFF
>TRBD1|TRBJ2-2|TRBV3-1/TRBV3-2|once
TGTGCCAGCAGCCAAGGTATAGGGGGCGCGACCGGGGAGCTGTTTTTT
CASSQGIGGATGELFF
>NA|TRBJ2-5|TRBV7-2|NA
TGTGCCAGCAGCTTAGCTTTGGTCTCGGCGGAGACCCAGTACTTC
CASSLALVSAETQYF
>TRBD2|TRBJ2-1|TRBV6-5|NA
TGTGCCAGCAGTCCCCGGACTAGCGGGAGGGGTGAGCAGTTCTTC
CASSPRTSGRGEQFF
>NA|TRBJ1-1|TRBV28|NA
TGTGCCAGCAGTCCTACTACAGGGAGAACTGAAGCTTTCTTT
CASSPTTGRTEAFF
>NA|TRBJ1-2|TRBV28|NA
TGTGCCAGCAGTTTCGTAAACTATGGCTACACCTTC
CASSFVNYGYTF
>TRBD1|TRBJ2-1|TRBV9|NA
TGTGCCAGCAGCAACCGTCCCGGGACAGGGGGCAGTTCCTACAATGAGCAGTTCTTC
CASSNRPGTGGSSYNEQFF
>TRBD1|TRBJ2-5|TRBV10-3|NA
TGTGCCATCAGGGACAGGGGGATCCAGACCCAGTACTTC
CAIRDRGIQTQYF
>NA|TRBJ2-5|TRBV2|NA
TGTGCCCGCTCGGAGGGGCGAGAGACCCAGTACTTC
CARSEGRETQYF
>NA|TRBJ2-5|TRBV7-3|NA
TGTGCCAGCAGCTTAATCCTGGGGTCCGGACAGACCCAGTACTTC
CASSLILGSGQTQYF
>TRBD2|TRBJ2-1|TRBV12-5|NA
TGTGCTAGTGGTTTGGGACTGACTAGCGGGAGGGGAAATGAGCAGTTCTTC
CASGLGLTSGRGNEQFF
>TRBD1|TRBJ2-3|TRBV5-4|NA
TGTGCCAGCAGCCATGGACAGGGGGTGGGTAGTACAGATACGCAGTATTTT
CASSHGQGVGSTDTQYF
>TRBD1|TRBJ2-6|TRBV24-1|once
TGTGCCACCAGTGATCCACAGGGGTATGGGGCCAACGTCCTGACTTTC
CATSDPQGYGANVLTF
>NA|TRBJ1-2|TRBV5-6|NA
TGTGCCAGCAGCCCGGAGGGGCAGCTCAACTATGGCTACACCTTC
CASSPEGQLNYGYTF